This TCR beta chain was recovered during a study of blood T cell repertoires in COVID-19. Looking at the study overall: The study drew acute and convalescent COVID-19 samples from the United States, Italy and Spain. Sample material is recorded as cDNA or gDNA derived from T cells, B-cell-depleted T cells, or PBMCs.

TCRdb's copy holds only in-frame clones and misses some; the assay was immunoSEQ multiplex PCR. The top ten hold under 4% of the sample, which has about 250,000 clones, about 85% seen once. Germline CDR1 and CDR2: KGHSH and LQKENI. This CDR3 is built from 18 residues. V was clipped by 3 bases and J by 0 bases; unmatched bases: 6. This receptor was taken from a man aged 18 to 29 with active or convalescent COVID-19. Sequenced sample: peripheral blood. The genes are TRBV18 and TRBJ2-6; 9 bases match TRBD2. The CDR3 region is CASSPRLAVASGANVLTF. For the CDR3, the DNA is TGTGCCAGCTCACCGCGACTAGCGGTGGCCTCTGGGGCCAACGTCCTGACTTTC.